One sample yielded the 26 T cell receptor beta chains listed below, sequenced in a study of T cell repertoires in cytomegalovirus infection. The antigens for these receptors are not known. A single record per CDR3 protein comes from TCRdb applying MiXCR to the reads. The sample shows about 220,000 distinct CDR3 sequences, around 35% of them seen only once. Specimen: CD8+ T cells from cultured PBMCs, collected from culture after CMV antigen stimulation. Source of these receptors: a human donor in good health (CMV status not recorded). Some clones in this sample may be carry-over from other donors' samples.

DNA for the CDR3: TGTGCCAGCAGTGTCTGGGGGGGTCTTAGCAATCAGCCCCAGCATTTT. This encodes CASSVWGGLSNQPQHF. The rearrangement links TRBV2 to TRBJ1-5; tentative D call: TRBD1 (5 bases). Trimming stripped 4 bases from V and 0 bases from J, with 13 bases between. Per germline, CDR1 SNHLY and CDR2 FYNNEI. This CDR3 has 16 residues. The variable domain in full, with the rest retrieved from reference TRBV2 and TRBJ1-5, is EPEVTQTPSHQVTQMGQEVILRCVPISNHLYFYWYRQILGQKVEFLVSFYNNEISEKSEIFDDQFSVERPDGSNFTLKIRSTKLEDSAMYFCASSVWGGLSNQPQHFGDGTRLSIL.

This clonotype was recorded at least ten times. V usage is TRBV11-2 and J usage is TRBJ2-4, with 9 bases identical to TRBD1. Per germline, CDR1 SGHAT and CDR2 FQNNGV. The CDR3 runs to 16 residues. Losses at the gene ends were 4 bases for V and 0 bases for J; bases not matched to a gene: 4. This chain's CDR3 is CASSWGQGTAKNIQYF. CDR3 sequence (DNA): TGTGCCAGCAGCTGGGGACAGGGTACAGCCAAAAACATTCAGTACTTC.

The V gene is TRBV6-5, the J gene TRBJ2-7; no clear D. The V end was cut by 4 bases, the J end by 0 bases, with 13 bases between. Germline lookup yields CDR1 MNHEY and CDR2 SVGAGI. This CDR3 contains 15 residues. The CDR3 bases are TGTGCCAGCAGTTCCCCTTCTGCGAGCTCCTACGAGCAGTACTTC. As protein: CASSSPSASSYEQYF.

V and J are TRBV6-1 and TRBJ2-7; either TRBD1 or TRBD2 may supply D (5 bases each). CDR3 length: 14 amino acids. Trimming left V 8 bases short and J 2 bases short, with 16 bases between. CDR1 and CDR2 (germline): MNHNS, SASEGT. In DNA form, the CDR3 reads TGTGCCAGCTCCCGGGCTGGGGGAGCCTACGAGCAGTACTTC. It is translated as CASSRAGGAYEQYF.

The J gene is TRBJ2-1, the V gene TRBV7-1, with 7 nucleotides matching TRBD2. TRBV7-1 is an open reading frame whose function is uncertain. After removal of 7 bases from V and 5 bases from J, the junction contained 8 bases not matched to a gene. The CDR3 length is 14 residues. The CDR3 DNA sequence: TGTGCCAGCAACCCCGGCGGGGGAGACAATGAGCAGTTCTTC. Encoded protein: CASNPGGGDNEQFF.

J is TRBJ1-4 and V is TRBV7-8; TRBD1 aligns across 7 bases. V shed 1 base and J 3 bases; nucleotides not matched to a gene: 2. Germline loops: CDR1 SGHVS, CDR2 FQNEAQ. The CDR3 is 15 residues long. The CDR3 is CASSLGTGSNEKLFF. The CDR3 nucleotides are TGTGCCAGCAGCTTAGGGACAGGCTCTAATGAAAAACTGTTTTTT.

This clonotype was detected a few times. The rearrangement joins TRBV28 to TRBJ1-3; 8 bases agree with TRBD1. Per germline, CDR1 MDHEN and CDR2 SYDVKM. The junction had 5 bases not matched to a gene; V was cut back by 7 bases and J by 6 bases. The CDR3 is 13 amino acids. Written as DNA, the CDR3 is TGTGCCAGCATTTCTCAGGGGGCAAACACCATATATTTT. Translation gives CASISQGANTIYF.

The chain uses TRBV27 and TRBJ2-3, with 7 bases lining up with TRBD1. This CDR3 is built from 15 residues. Germline CDR1 reads MNHEY; CDR2 reads SMNVEV (reference sequence). V lost 6 bases to trimming and J lost 4 bases; unmatched junction nucleotides: 10. This CDR3 reads CASSDRVETSDTQYF. As DNA, the CDR3 is TGTGCCAGCAGCGACAGGGTCGAGACCTCAGATACGCAGTATTTT.

This chain links TRBV2 with TRBJ2-7, with D perhaps TRBD1 or TRBD2 (5 bases each). Germline loops: CDR1 SNHLY, CDR2 FYNNEI. Between the trimmed V and J ends, which lost 6 bases and 3 bases, there was a span of 12 bases. The CDR3 has 13 residues. The CDR3 region has the DNA TGTGCCAGCAGCGAGGGGACCGACTACGAGCAGTACTTC. Translated, it gives CASSEGTDYEQYF. The variable domain in full, completed from reference TRBV2 and TRBJ2-7, reads EPEVTQTPSHQVTQMGQEVILRCVPISNHLYFYWYRQILGQKVEFLVSFYNNEISEKSEIFDDQFSVERPDGSNFTLKIRSTKLEDSAMYFCASSEGTDYEQYFGPGTRLTVT.

The J gene is TRBJ1-2, the V gene TRBV20-1, with 8 bases lining up with TRBD1. Germline V gene sequence: CDR1 DFQATT, CDR2 SNEGSKA (reference sequence). This CDR3 spans 16 amino acids. J lost 2 bases, V lost 2 bases, and 10 bases had no gene match. CDR3 protein: CSARPTGQGGNYGYTF. Here the CDR3 DNA reads TGCAGTGCTAGACCTACTGGACAGGGAGGAAACTATGGCTACACCTTC.

The sample holds a few counts of this clonotype. The gene calls are TRBV7-9 and TRBJ1-1; maybe TRBD1 (6 bases). The V end lost 5 bases, the J end lost 5 bases, and 12 bases lay between the germline ends. Germline V lookup: CDR1 SEHNR, CDR2 FQNEAQ (reference sequence). This CDR3 region has 13 residues. As DNA, the CDR3 is TGTGCCAGCAGCCCAGGGGTCGAGACTGAAGCTTTCTTT. This gives the protein CASSPGVETEAFF. The variable domain in full, completed from reference TRBV7-9 and TRBJ1-1, reads DTGVSQNPRHKITKRGQNVTFRCDPISEHNRLYWYRQTLGQGPEFLTYFQNEAQLEKSRLLSDRFSAERPKGSFSTLEIQRTEQGDSAMYLCASSPGVETEAFFGQGTRLTVV.

This clonotype was observed a handful of times. The chain is built from TRBV12-3 or TRBV12-4 and TRBJ2-7, with a possible D match to TRBD1 (6 bases). The CDR3 sequence is 17 residues long. Trimming pared 1 base from V and 6 bases from J, leaving 22 bases between. The CDR3 loop reads CASSLGVLGQPLSEQYF. The CDR3 DNA sequence: TGTGCCAGCAGTTTAGGGGTACTTGGACAGCCGTTGTCCGAGCAGTACTTC.

The gene calls are TRBV7-3 and TRBJ2-1; 7 bases match TRBD1. Trimming at V came to 6 bases and at J to 0 bases, leaving 8 bases not matched to a gene. In germline, CDR1 is SGHTA, CDR2 FQGTGA. This CDR3 is built from 16 residues. CDR3 loop: CASSRTGSSSYNEQFF. The CDR3 DNA reads as TGTGCCAGCAGTCGGACAGGATCGAGCTCCTACAATGAGCAGTTCTTC. Together with reference TRBV7-3 and TRBJ2-1, the CDR3 gives the full variable domain: GAGVSQTPSNKVTEKGKYVELRCDPISGHTALYWYRQSLGQGPEFLIYFQGTGAADDSGLPNDRFFAVRPEGSVSTLKIQRTERGDSAVYLCASSRTGSSSYNEQFFGPGTRLTVL.

J is TRBJ2-7 and V is TRBV18; TRBD2 might be the D (5 bases). The CDR3 totals 16 residues. CDR1 KGHSH and CDR2 LQKENI come from the germline V gene. V lost 3 bases, J lost 2 bases, and 17 bases lay in between. The CDR3 loop is CASSPEDSPEPYEQYF. DNA of the CDR3: TGTGCCAGCTCACCTGAGGACTCACCTGAGCCCTACGAGCAGTACTTC.

In this sample, this clonotype turned up once. The chain uses TRBV6-6 and TRBJ2-7; tentatively, D is TRBD2 (5 bases). V was clipped by 5 bases and J by 5 bases, with 13 bases between them. The germline V gene has CDR1 MNHNY and CDR2 SVGAGI (reference sequence). This CDR3 comprises 13 residues. The CDR3 bases are TGTGCCAGCAGTACGCGGGTGTTACACGAGCAGTACTTC. Translation: CASSTRVLHEQYF.

The chain combines TRBV28 with TRBJ2-2, with TRBD1 matching 8 bases. The germline CDR1 and CDR2 sequences are MDHEN and SYDVKM. This CDR3 is built from 16 residues. J lost 0 bases, V lost 5 bases, and 5 bases had no gene match. In DNA form, the CDR3 reads TGTGCCAGCAGTGGGGACAGGCGATCGAACACCGGGGAGCTGTTTTTT. Protein: CASSGDRRSNTGELFF.

The chain has TRBV11-2 and TRBJ2-3; weak D call: TRBD1 (6 bases). The CDR3 covers 16 residues. V lost 1 base and J 3 bases, leaving 14 bases between the germline ends. From germline, CDR1 is SGHAT and CDR2 FQNNGV. CDR3 protein: CASSLVRPRGTDTQYF. The CDR3 DNA is TGTGCCAGCAGCTTAGTTCGTCCCAGGGGTACAGATACGCAGTATTTT.

This rearrangement joins TRBV6-6 to TRBJ1-1; tentative D call: TRBD1 (5 bases). Germline CDR1 and CDR2: MNHNY and SVGAGI (reference sequence). This CDR3 has 15 amino acids. Deletions cut 8 bases from V and 4 bases from J, with 20 bases between. The CDR3 DNA follows: TGTGCCAGCCTGCCCCGGGACTCATGGGGCACTGAAGCTTTCTTT. Its translation: CASLPRDSWGTEAFF.

This clonotype has more than one count but fewer than ten. The V and J genes are TRBV6-5 and TRBJ1-2, with TRBD1 as a possible D gene (5 bases). The CDR3 runs 16 residues. CDR1 is MNHEY and CDR2 is SVGAGI in the germline V gene. V dropped 1 base and J dropped 0 bases, with 12 bases sitting between them. The CDR3 spells CASSYFREGTNYGYTF. CDR3 coding DNA: TGTGCCAGCAGTTACTTCAGGGAGGGGACTAACTATGGCTACACCTTC.

In its sample, this clonotype was seen many times. The chain has TRBV7-2 and TRBJ2-3, with 8 bases matching TRBD1. V was pared by 5 bases and J by 1 base, with 5 bases of the junction left unmatched. The CDR3 is made up of 15 amino acids. Per germline, CDR1 SGHTA and CDR2 FQGNSA. In nucleotides, the CDR3 is TGTGCCAGCAGCCTCACAGGGGGTCGCACAGATACGCAGTATTTT. This translates into CASSLTGGRTDTQYF.

Only a few counts were recorded for this clonotype. The rearrangement links TRBV7-3 to TRBJ2-1, with TRBD2 matching over 11 bases. Per the germline V gene, CDR1 is SGHTA and CDR2 is FQGTGA. The junction had 2 bases not matched to a gene; V was cut back by 4 bases and J by 3 bases. This CDR3 comprises 15 residues. The CDR3 coding sequence is TGTGCCAGCAGCTGGCTAGCGGGAGGCTACAATGAGCAGTTCTTC. This translates into CASSWLAGGYNEQFF.

This clonotype was seen a few times. J is TRBJ2-1 and V is TRBV6-5; D is ambiguous. Germline V gene data show CDR1 as MNHEY and CDR2 as SVGAGI. The length of the CDR3 is 14 residues. V gave up 6 bases and J gave up 4 bases, with 13 bases separating them. CDR3 amino acids: CASSSNLPYNEQFF. CDR3 coding DNA: TGTGCCAGCAGCTCCAACTTGCCGTACAATGAGCAGTTCTTC.

This clonotype was seen ten or more times. The chain carries TRBV28 and TRBJ2-7, with unresolved D. V was shortened by 6 bases and J by 1 base, with 4 bases between the two germline ends. Looked up from germline, CDR1 is MDHEN and CDR2 is SYDVKM. The CDR3 is 11 residues long. The CDR3 sequence is CASRRSYEQYF. The DNA for the CDR3 is TGTGCCAGCAGGAGATCCTACGAGCAGTACTTC.

V usage is TRBV7-3 and J usage is TRBJ2-5; 7 nucleotides align to TRBD1. This CDR3 has 15 amino acids. Trimming took 0 bases from V and 2 from J; bases not matched to a gene: 3. From germline, CDR1 is SGHTA and CDR2 FQGTGA. CDR3 in DNA: TGTGCCAGCAGCTTAACTGGACAGGCTCAAGAGACCCAGTACTTC. Protein sequence: CASSLTGQAQETQYF.

V is TRBV9 and J is TRBJ2-1, with 9 bases lining up with TRBD2. Germline CDR1 SGDLS, CDR2 YYNGEE. Unmatched junction bases numbered 4, after V lost 3 bases and J lost 0 bases. This CDR3 has 16 amino acids. The CDR3 coding sequence is TGTGCCAGCAGCGCAAATAGCGGGAGCTCCTACAATGAGCAGTTCTTC. Residues: CASSANSGSSYNEQFF.

This clonotype was seen repeatedly, ten times or more. V gene TRBV7-9 combines with J gene TRBJ1-6; D possibly corresponds to TRBD1 (6 bases). V lost 0 bases and J lost 9, with 12 bases in between. This CDR3 spans 15 amino acids. Germline loops: CDR1 SEHNR, CDR2 FQNEAQ (reference sequence). The CDR3 DNA reads as TGTGCCAGCAGCTTAGCGTGGGGGCCCCTTTCACCCCTCCACTTT. Translated: CASSLAWGPLSPLHF.